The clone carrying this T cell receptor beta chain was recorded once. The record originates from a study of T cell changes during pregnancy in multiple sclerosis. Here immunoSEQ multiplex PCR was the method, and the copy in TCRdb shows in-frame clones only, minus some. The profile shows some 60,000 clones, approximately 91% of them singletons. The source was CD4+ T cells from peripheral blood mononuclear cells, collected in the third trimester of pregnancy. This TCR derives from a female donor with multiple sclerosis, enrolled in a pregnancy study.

The CDR3: CASSLRGSGANVLTF. CDR3 nucleotide sequence: TGTGCCAGCAGCTTAAGGGGAAGTGGGGCCAACGTCCTGACTTTC. The chain links TRBV7-9 to TRBJ2-6; D might be TRBD1 (5 bases). Germline V gives CDR1 SEHNR, CDR2 FQNEAQ (reference sequence). V lost 2 bases, J lost 3 bases, and 8 bases lay in between. The CDR3 covers 15 residues.